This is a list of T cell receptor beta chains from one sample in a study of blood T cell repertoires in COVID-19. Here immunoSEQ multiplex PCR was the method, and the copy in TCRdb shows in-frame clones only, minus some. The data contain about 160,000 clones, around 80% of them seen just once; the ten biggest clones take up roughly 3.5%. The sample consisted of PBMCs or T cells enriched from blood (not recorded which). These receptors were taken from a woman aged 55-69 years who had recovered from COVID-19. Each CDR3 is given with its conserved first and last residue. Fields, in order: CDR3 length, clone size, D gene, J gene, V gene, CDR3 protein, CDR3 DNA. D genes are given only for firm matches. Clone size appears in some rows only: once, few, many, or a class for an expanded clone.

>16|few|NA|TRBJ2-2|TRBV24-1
CATSDPGTLNTGELFF
TGTGCCACCAGTGACCCCGGGACACTGAACACCGGGGAGCTGTTTTTT
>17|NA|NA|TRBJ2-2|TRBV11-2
CASSLVLHRVETGELFF
TGTGCCAGCAGCTTAGTACTGCATCGGGTGGAGACCGGGGAGCTGTTTTTT
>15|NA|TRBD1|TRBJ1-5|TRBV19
CASSPGQVGKQPQHF
TGTGCCAGTAGTCCGGGACAGGTAGGAAAACAGCCCCAGCATTTT
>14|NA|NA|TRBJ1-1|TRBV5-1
CASSRLGGNTEAFF
TGCGCCAGCAGTCGACTCGGGGGGAACACTGAAGCTTTCTTT
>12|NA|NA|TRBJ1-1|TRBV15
CATSRQGSEAFF
TGTGCCACCAGTCGTCAGGGGTCTGAAGCTTTCTTT
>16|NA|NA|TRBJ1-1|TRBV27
CASSFKKAGRLLGAFF
TGTGCCAGCAGTTTTAAAAAGGCAGGGAGGTTATTAGGGGCTTTCTTT
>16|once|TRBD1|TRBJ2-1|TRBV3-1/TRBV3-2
CASSRGTGGLYNEQFF
TGTGCCAGCAGCCGAGGGACAGGGGGACTCTACAATGAGCAGTTCTTC
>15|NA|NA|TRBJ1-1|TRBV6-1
CASSENGGVGTEAFF
TGTGCCAGCAGTGAAAATGGGGGGGTGGGCACTGAAGCTTTCTTT
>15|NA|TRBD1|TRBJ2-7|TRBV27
CASSLGTGSSYEQYF
TGTGCCAGCAGTTTAGGGACAGGGAGCTCCTACGAGCAGTACTTC
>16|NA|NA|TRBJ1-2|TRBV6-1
CASSDLTRQGNYGYTF
TGTGCCAGCAGTGACCTAACCAGACAAGGCAACTATGGCTACACCTTC
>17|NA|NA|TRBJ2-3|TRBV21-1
CASSKASRLLSTDTQYF
TGTGCCAGCAGCAAAGCTTCGCGGCTCCTAAGCACAGATACGCAGTATTTT
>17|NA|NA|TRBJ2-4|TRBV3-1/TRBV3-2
CASSQAAAGKAKNIQYF
TGTGCCAGCAGCCAAGCGGCGGCAGGGAAAGCCAAAAACATTCAGTACTTC